These 15 T cell receptor beta chains share one sample of origin, sequenced in a study of response to subunit inactivated influenza vaccine. TCRdb redid the calling of the RT-PCR reads with MiXCR, one entry per CDR3 protein. The top ten clones hold approximately 10% of a sample with about 780,000 distinct CDR3 sequences, approximately 18% of them seen once. The starting material was PBMCs from blood, obtained roughly 5 days after vaccination. The receptors were gathered from a man in his forties or fifties who received an inactivated influenza vaccine.

This chain links TRBV4-3 with TRBJ2-7; the D is unclear. This CDR3 region has 17 residues. The V end lost 0 bases, the J end lost 2 bases, and 17 bases lay between the germline ends. Germline V gene data show CDR1 as LGHNA and CDR2 as YSLEER. CDR3 coding DNA: TGCGCCAGCAGCCAAGATACTAACTCCTTGCTTCCCTACGAGCAGTACTTC. Residues: CASSQDTNSLLPYEQYF.

The V call is TRBV20-1, the J call TRBJ1-2; D is possibly TRBD1 (5 bases). V dropped 5 bases and J dropped 2 bases, with 12 bases sitting between them. CDR3 length: 13 amino acids. Germline lookup yields CDR1 DFQATT and CDR2 SNEGSKA (reference sequence). The CDR3 bases are TGCAGTGCTGCGGACACCGACAACTATGGCTACACCTTC. Its translation is CSAADTDNYGYTF.

This clonotype occurred a few times. J is TRBJ2-1 and V is TRBV7-8, with TRBD2 as a possible D gene (7 bases). CDR1 SGHVS and CDR2 FQNEAQ come from the germline V gene. V dropped 3 bases and J dropped 8 bases, with 23 bases sitting between them. The CDR3 sequence is 17 residues long. The CDR3 loop reads CASSFPAGAGPRDEQFF. CDR3 sequence (DNA): TGTGCCAGCAGCTTCCCCGCGGGGGCAGGACCTAGGGATGAGCAGTTCTTC.

This sequence joins TRBV6-1 and TRBJ2-3, with 7 bases matching TRBD1. Germline V gene data show CDR1 as MNHNS and CDR2 as SASEGT. CDR3 length: 17 residues. V lost 6 bases and J lost 3; bases outside the gene matches: 15. DNA of the CDR3: TGTGCCAGCAGCCGGGCCGGGGACAGTGTTAGGACAGATACGCAGTATTTT. This translates into CASSRAGDSVRTDTQYF.

This clonotype was seen a handful of times. This chain uses TRBV7-2 with TRBJ1-5; D is uncertain. This CDR3 region has 13 residues. Trimming removed 0 bases at V and 4 bases at J, with 4 bases between. Germline V lookup: CDR1 SGHTA, CDR2 FQGNSA. The CDR3 nucleotides read TGTGCCAGCAGCTTAGCCAGAAATCAGCCCCAGCATTTT. Translated: CASSLARNQPQHF. Complete variable domain (other parts from reference TRBV7-2 and TRBJ1-5): GAGVSQSPSNKVTEKGKDVELRCDPISGHTALYWYRQSLGQGLEFLIYFQGNSAPDKSGLPSDRFSAERTGGSVSTLTIQRTQQEDSAVYLCASSLARNQPQHFGDGTRLSIL.

CDR3 protein: CASSLFGGRNTGELFF. The CDR3 bases are TGTGCCAGCAGCTTATTTGGTGGGAGGAACACCGGGGAGCTGTTTTTT. This chain connects TRBV7-2 to TRBJ2-2; D perhaps matches TRBD2 (5 bases). CDR1 SGHTA and CDR2 FQGNSA come from the germline V gene. Trimming stripped 2 bases from V and 1 base from J, with 11 bases between. The length of the CDR3 is 16 residues.

CDR3 DNA: TGTGCCACCCTTCAGGCTAGCGGGAGGGGGCAGTTCTTC. Amino acid sequence: CATLQASGRGQFF. This chain joins TRBV2 and TRBJ2-1; 12 nucleotides line up with TRBD2. V lost 10 bases and J lost 12; bases outside the gene matches: 10. Germline-derived CDR1 and CDR2 are SNHLY and FYNNEI. This CDR3 is built from 13 residues.

This clonotype was counted many times. The genes are TRBV20-1 and TRBJ1-3; 8 nucleotides line up with TRBD1. Per germline, CDR1 DFQATT and CDR2 SNEGSKA (reference sequence). The CDR3 sequence is 15 residues long. The trim removed 1 base at V and 4 bases at J, leaving 6 bases unmatched. The CDR3 spells CSARVPTGAGNTIYF. In nucleotides, the CDR3 is TGCAGTGCTAGAGTTCCGACAGGGGCAGGAAACACCATATATTTT.

In its sample, this clonotype was seen a few times. The V call is TRBV20-1, the J call TRBJ1-5; 7 nucleotides align to TRBD1. The J segment lost 5 bases and the V segment lost 2 bases, leaving 6 bases of the junction unmatched. This CDR3 is built from 14 residues. Germline CDR1 is DFQATT and CDR2 is SNEGSKA (reference sequence). CDR3 residues: CSARLGGAYQPQHF. CDR3 bases: TGCAGTGCTAGATTAGGGGGCGCTTATCAGCCCCAGCATTTT.

The V call is TRBV4-1, the J call TRBJ2-2; D ambiguous. V lost 6 bases to trimming and J lost 3 bases, with 11 bases between them. CDR3 length: 14 amino acids. CDR1 MGHRA and CDR2 YSYEKL come from the germline V gene. CDR3 region: CASSQRLDTGELFF. CDR3 DNA sequence: TGCGCCAGCAGTCAAAGGTTGGACACCGGGGAGCTGTTTTTT.

The rearrangement joins TRBV28 to TRBJ2-7, with D maybe TRBD2 (6 bases). CDR1 is MDHEN, CDR2 SYDVKM, per germline. The length of the CDR3 is 16 residues. Between the trimmed V and J ends, which lost 8 bases and 0 bases, there was a span of 20 bases. Here the CDR3 DNA reads TGTGCCAGCCCACTCAACAGAGAGCGGGCCTCCTACGAGCAGTACTTC. Protein sequence: CASPLNRERASYEQYF.

The chain carries TRBV20-1 and TRBJ1-6; 7 bases are a match to TRBD1. Germline V lookup: CDR1 DFQATT, CDR2 SNEGSKA (reference sequence). V trimming: 6 bases; J trimming: 9 bases; junction bases outside the gene matches: 11. CDR3 size: 14 residues. The CDR3 DNA reads as TGCAGTGCAGCCAGGACAGGCGGAATTTCACCCCTCCACTTT. Translating gives CSAARTGGISPLHF.

This clonotype came up a few times. The gene calls are TRBV9 and TRBJ2-2, with 8 bases that match TRBD1. CDR3 size: 14 residues. CDR1 is SGDLS and CDR2 is YYNGEE in the germline V gene. The trim removed 3 bases at V and 8 bases at J, leaving 6 bases unmatched. In nucleotides, the CDR3 is TGTGCCAGCAGCGCCCGGACAGGGAATGGGGAGCTGTTTTTT. Amino acids: CASSARTGNGELFF.

The V gene is TRBV28, the J gene TRBJ2-1, with 9 bases fitting TRBD2. V shed 3 bases and J 3 bases; nucleotides not matched to a gene: 6. Germline-derived CDR1 and CDR2 are MDHEN and SYDVKM. The CDR3 covers 16 residues. In DNA form, the CDR3 reads TGTGCCAGCAGTTTTACTCTAGCGGGGCGCTACAATGAGCAGTTCTTC. Its translation: CASSFTLAGRYNEQFF.

The V gene is TRBV4-3, the J gene TRBJ2-5; D perhaps matches TRBD1 (5 bases). Trimming left V 0 bases short and J 10 bases short, with 12 bases between. The CDR3 has 13 residues. Per the germline V gene, CDR1 is LGHNA and CDR2 is YSLEER. Written as DNA, the CDR3 is TGCGCCAGCAGCCAAGATGCCTTTCAGGGCCAGTACTTC. Amino acid sequence: CASSQDAFQGQYF.